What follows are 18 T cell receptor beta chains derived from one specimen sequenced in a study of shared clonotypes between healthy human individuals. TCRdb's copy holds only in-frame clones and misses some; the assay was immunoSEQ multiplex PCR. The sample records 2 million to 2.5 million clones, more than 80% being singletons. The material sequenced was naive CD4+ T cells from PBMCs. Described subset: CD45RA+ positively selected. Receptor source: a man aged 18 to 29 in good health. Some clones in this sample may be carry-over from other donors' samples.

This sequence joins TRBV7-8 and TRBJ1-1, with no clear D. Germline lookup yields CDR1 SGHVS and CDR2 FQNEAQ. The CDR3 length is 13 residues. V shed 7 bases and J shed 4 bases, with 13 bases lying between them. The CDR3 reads CASTQQPGTEAFF. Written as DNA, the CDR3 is TGTGCCAGCACCCAACAACCGGGCACTGAAGCTTTCTTT.

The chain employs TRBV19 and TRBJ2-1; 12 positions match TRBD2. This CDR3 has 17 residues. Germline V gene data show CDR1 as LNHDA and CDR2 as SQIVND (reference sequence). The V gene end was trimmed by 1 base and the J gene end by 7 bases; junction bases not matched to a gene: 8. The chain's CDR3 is CASSIVVASGRGNEQFF. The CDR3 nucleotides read TGTGCCAGTAGTATAGTGGTTGCTAGCGGGAGGGGGAATGAGCAGTTCTTC.

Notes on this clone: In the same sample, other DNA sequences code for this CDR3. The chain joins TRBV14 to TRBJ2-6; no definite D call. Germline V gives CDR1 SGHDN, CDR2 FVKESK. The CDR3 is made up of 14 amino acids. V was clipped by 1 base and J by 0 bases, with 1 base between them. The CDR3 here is CASSQASGANVLTF. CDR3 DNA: TGTGCCAGCAGCCAAGCCTCTGGGGCCAACGTCCTGACTTTC.

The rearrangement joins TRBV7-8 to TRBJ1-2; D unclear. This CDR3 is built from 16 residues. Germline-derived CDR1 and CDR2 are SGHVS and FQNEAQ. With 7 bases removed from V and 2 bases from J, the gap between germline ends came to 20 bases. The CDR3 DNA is TGTGCCAGCACCCCGAGGTTGAGCGGGGAGAACTATGGCTACACCTTC. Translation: CASTPRLSGENYGYTF.

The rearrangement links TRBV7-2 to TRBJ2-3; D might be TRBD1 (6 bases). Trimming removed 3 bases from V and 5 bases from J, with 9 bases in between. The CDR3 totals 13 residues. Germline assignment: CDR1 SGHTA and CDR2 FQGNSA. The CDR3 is CASSLQQGDTQYF. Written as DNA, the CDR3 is TGTGCCAGCAGCTTGCAACAGGGAGATACGCAGTATTTT.

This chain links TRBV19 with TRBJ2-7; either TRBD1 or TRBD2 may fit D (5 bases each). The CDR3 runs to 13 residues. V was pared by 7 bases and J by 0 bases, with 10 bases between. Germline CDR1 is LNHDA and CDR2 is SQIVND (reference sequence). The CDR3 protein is CASKGRNSYEQYF. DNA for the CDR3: TGTGCCAGTAAGGGACGGAACTCCTACGAGCAGTACTTC.

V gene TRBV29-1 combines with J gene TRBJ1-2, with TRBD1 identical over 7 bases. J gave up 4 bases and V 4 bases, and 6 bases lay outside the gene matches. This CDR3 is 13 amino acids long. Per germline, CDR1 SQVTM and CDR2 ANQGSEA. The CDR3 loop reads CSVARTGGYGYTF. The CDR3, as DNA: TGCAGCGTTGCCAGGACAGGCGGCTATGGCTACACCTTC. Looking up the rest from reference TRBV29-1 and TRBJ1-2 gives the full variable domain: SAVISQKPSRDICQRGTSLTIQCQVDSQVTMMFWYRQQPGQSLTLIATANQGSEATYESGFVIDKFPISRPNLTFSTLTVSNMSPEDSSIYLCSVARTGGYGYTFGSGTRLTVV.

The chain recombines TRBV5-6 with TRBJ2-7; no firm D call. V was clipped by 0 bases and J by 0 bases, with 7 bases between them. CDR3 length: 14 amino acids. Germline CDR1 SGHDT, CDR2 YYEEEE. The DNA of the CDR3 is TGTGCCAGCAGCTTGGAAGCACGCTCCTACGAGCAGTACTTC. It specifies CASSLEARSYEQYF.

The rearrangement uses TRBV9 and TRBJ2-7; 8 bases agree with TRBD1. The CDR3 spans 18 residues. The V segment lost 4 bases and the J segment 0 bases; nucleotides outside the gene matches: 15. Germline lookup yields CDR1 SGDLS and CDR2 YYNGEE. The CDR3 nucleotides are TGTGCCAGCAGCCTCGGACAGGGAGCTGGGTTGAGCTCCTACGAGCAGTACTTC. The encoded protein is CASSLGQGAGLSSYEQYF.

CDR3 nucleotide sequence: TGTGCCAGCAGCTTAAGGGGCACGTATAGGATCCAAGAGACCCAGTACTTC. This sequence encodes CASSLRGTYRIQETQYF. The rearrangement links TRBV11-2 to TRBJ2-5, with D possibly matching TRBD1 (5 bases). Trimming took off 2 bases at V and 1 base at J, with 17 bases between the two ends. Germline V gene sequence: CDR1 SGHAT, CDR2 FQNNGV. The CDR3 consists of 17 residues.

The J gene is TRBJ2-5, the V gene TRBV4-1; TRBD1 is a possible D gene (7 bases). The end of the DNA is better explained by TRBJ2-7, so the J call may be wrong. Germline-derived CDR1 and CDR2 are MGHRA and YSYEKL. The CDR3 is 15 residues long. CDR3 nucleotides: TGCGCCAGCAGCCAAGCAGGGGGGCGCAGCTACGAGCAGTACTTC. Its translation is CASSQAGGRSYEQYF.

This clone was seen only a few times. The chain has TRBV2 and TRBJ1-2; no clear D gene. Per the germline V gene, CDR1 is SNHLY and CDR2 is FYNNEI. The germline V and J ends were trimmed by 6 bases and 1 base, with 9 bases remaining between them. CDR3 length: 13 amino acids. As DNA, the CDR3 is TGTGCCAGCAGACCCGGCGGTAACTATGGCTACACCTTC. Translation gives CASRPGGNYGYTF.

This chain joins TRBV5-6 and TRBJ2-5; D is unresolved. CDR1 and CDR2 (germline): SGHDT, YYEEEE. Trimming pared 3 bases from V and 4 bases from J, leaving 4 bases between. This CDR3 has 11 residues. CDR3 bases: TGTGCCAGCAGCTGGGGAGAGACCCAGTACTTC. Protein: CASSWGETQYF.

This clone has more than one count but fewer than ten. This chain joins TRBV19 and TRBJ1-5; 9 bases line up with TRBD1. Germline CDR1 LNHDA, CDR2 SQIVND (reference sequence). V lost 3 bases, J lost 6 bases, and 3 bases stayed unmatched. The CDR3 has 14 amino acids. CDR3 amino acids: CASSMGQGPQPQHF. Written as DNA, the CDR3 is TGTGCCAGTAGTATGGGACAGGGACCTCAGCCCCAGCATTTT. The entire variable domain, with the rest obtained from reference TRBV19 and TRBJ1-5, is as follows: DGGITQSPKYLFRKEGQNVTLSCEQNLNHDAMYWYRQDPGQGLRLIYYSQIVNDFQKGDIAEGYSVSREKKESFPLTVTSAQKNPTAFYLCASSMGQGPQPQHFGDGTRLSIL.

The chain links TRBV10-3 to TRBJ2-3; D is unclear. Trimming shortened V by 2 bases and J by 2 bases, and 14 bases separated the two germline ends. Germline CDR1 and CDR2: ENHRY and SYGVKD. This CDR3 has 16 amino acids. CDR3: CAISEGKLVTTDTQYF. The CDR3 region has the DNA TGTGCCATCAGTGAGGGCAAATTGGTCACCACAGATACGCAGTATTTT.

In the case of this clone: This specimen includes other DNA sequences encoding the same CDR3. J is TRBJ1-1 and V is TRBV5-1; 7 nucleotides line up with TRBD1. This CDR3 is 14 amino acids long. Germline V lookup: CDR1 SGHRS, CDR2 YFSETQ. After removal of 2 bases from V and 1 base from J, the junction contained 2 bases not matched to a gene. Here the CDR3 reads CASSLHRGNTEAFF. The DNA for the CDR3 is TGCGCCAGCAGCTTACACAGGGGGAACACTGAAGCTTTCTTT.

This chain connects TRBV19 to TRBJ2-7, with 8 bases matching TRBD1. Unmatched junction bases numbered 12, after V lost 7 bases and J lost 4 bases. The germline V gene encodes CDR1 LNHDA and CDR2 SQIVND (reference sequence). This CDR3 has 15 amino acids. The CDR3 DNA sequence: TGTGCCAGTAAAAAGACAGGGGAGTTCCATTACGAGCAGTACTTC. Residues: CASKKTGEFHYEQYF.

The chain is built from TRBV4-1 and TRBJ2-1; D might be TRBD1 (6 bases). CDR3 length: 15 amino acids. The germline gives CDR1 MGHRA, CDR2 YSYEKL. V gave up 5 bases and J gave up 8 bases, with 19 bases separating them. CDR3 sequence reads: CASSLTGPAGDEQFF. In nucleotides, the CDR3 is TGCGCCAGCAGCTTAACAGGGCCAGCAGGGGATGAGCAGTTCTTC.